This TCR beta chain was retrieved from a study of CD8 T cells in Susac syndrome (dated by TCRdb to the late 2010s). Concerning the study at large: Of the Susac syndrome patients who were sequenced, roughly 6 had clinically active disease and eight were in clinical remission. Susac syndrome patients were therapy-naive, on corticosteroids (some also receiving IVIg), or on IVIg alone at blood withdrawal. The study used repertoire sequencing to test whether antigen drove CD8+ T cell activation and differentiation in Susac syndrome. The study compared CD8+ T cell repertoire clonality among around 11 healthy donors, roughly 14 Susac syndrome patients and approximately 16 multiple sclerosis patients. Results the study describes overall, beyond this receptor: Roughly 15 and five Susac-specific public clones were found in the total CD8+ and CD8+ TEMRA repertoires, respectively. The number of individuals in the TCR sequencing and HLA analysis was recognized as being relatively small. CD8+ repertoires in Susac syndrome showed clonal expansion, which was highest in CD8+ TEMRA cells and was greater in clinically active patients than in remitting patients.

RNA was extracted using the RNeasy kit, and about 0.5 to 1 microgram was reverse transcribed with random hexamers. TCR beta CDR3 regions were amplified with the immunoSEQ multiplex PCR assay covering 54 Vbeta and 13 Jbeta segments. PCR amplification bias was corrected using a synthetic template baseline for primer optimization and computational correction. In the paper's pipeline: Only productive sequences were kept, with reads annotated to V, D and J genes according to IMGT and analyzed in immunoSEQ Analyzer. Clonality was computed as one minus Shannon entropy normalized by log2 of the number of productive unique sequences. For each patient and control, public and private clones were evaluated among the 100 most prevalent clones. Clones were defined as Susac-specific when absent from the healthy and MS cohorts, from about a thousand published viral clones and from other ImmuneACCESS disease sequences. TCRdb trimmed public reads at Q25 via fastp, called clones via MiXCR and kept in-frame beta chains. Entries that share a CDR3 protein sequence are merged under the most common genes and DNA. In this record, the V and J calls reflect TCRdb's handling and not the investigators' own analysis. The sample records about 190,000 distinct CDR3 sequences, 95% of which are singletons. Jointly, the top ten make up 0.15% to 0.2% of the sample.

From V the trimming removes 7 bases and from J it removes 2 bases, while the gene matches leave 8 bases of the junction unaccounted for. The germline V gene gives CDR1 as MNHNS and CDR2 as SASEGT. Taken from cysteine to phenylalanine, the CDR3 has 16 residues. Only the CDR3 part of the read is kept: 48 bases, read in frame from the first base. Peripheral blood CD8+ and CD4+ T cells from healthy donors, Susac syndrome patients and multiple sclerosis patients were profiled by high-throughput TCR beta sequencing. Susac syndrome patients met recently defined diagnostic criteria for definite or probable disease. CD8+ TEMRA cells were enriched by FACS, while bulk CD8+ and CD4+ T cells were purified by magnetic negative isolation. Blood was collected in EDTA tubes and processed within 24 hours, with PBMCs isolated through density gradient centrifugation. PBMCs intended for TCR sequencing were cryopreserved in liquid nitrogen and were subsequently thawed in a 37 degrees C water bath. A purity of at least 90% was achieved for sorted or isolated CD4+, CD8+ and CD8+ TEMRA cells.

As regards this clonotype: The antigen this receptor binds is unknown. No quality values exist for individual bases; no much larger clone is one base distant.

The sample was CD8+ T cells from PBMCs. The chain is made from TRBV6-1 and TRBJ2-3; 11 bases in the junction line up with TRBD2. The clonotype originates from a human donor with Susac syndrome. The encoded CDR3 is CASTPGLAAVTDTQYF. In nucleotide form, the sequence is TGTGCCAGCACCCCGGGACTAGCGGCTGTCACAGATACGCAGTATTTT.